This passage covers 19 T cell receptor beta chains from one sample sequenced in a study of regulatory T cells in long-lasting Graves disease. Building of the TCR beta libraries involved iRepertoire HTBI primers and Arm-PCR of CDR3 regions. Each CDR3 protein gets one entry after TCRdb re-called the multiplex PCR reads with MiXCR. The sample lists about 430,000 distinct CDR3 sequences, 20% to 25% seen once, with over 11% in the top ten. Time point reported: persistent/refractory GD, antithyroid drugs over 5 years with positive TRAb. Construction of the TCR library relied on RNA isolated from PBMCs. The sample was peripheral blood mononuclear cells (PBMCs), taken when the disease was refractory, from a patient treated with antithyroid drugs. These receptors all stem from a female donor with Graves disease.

The CDR3 loop is CASSPQNQETQYF. The CDR3, as DNA: TGTGCCAGCTCACCCCAAAACCAAGAGACCCAGTACTTC. V and J are TRBV18 and TRBJ2-5; unclear D gene. The CDR3 consists of 13 residues. Trimming took 3 bases from V and 0 from J, leaving 5 bases between them. The germline V gene encodes CDR1 KGHSH and CDR2 LQKENI.

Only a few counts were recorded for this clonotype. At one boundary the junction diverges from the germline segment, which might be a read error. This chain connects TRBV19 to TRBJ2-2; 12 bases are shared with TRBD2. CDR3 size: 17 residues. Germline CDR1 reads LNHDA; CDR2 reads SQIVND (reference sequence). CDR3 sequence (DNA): TGTGCCAGTAGTGTCCTAGCGGGAGGGCCGAAAACCGGGGAGCTGTTTTTT. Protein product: CASSVLAGGPKTGELFF.

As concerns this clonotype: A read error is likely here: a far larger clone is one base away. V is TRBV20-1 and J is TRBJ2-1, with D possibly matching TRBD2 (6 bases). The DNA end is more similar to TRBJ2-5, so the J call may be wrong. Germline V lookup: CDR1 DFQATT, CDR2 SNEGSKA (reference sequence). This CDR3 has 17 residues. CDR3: CSASGVQDGRIQETQYF. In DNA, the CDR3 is TGCAGTGCTAGTGGGGTCCAGGACGGGAGAATACAAGAGACCCAGTACTTC.

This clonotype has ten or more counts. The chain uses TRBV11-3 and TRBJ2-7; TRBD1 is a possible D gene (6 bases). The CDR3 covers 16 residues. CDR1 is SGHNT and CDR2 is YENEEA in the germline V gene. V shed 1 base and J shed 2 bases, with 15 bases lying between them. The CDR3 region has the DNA TGTGCCAGCAGCTTAGGGTACAGGGAAACCGCCTACGAGCAGTACTTC. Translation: CASSLGYRETAYEQYF.

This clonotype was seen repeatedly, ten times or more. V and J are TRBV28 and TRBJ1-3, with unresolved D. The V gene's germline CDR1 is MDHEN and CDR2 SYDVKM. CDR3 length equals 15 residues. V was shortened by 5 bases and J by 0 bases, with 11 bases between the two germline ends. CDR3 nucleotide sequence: TGTGCCAGCAGTCTAGGACCCTTCTCTGGAAACACCATATATTTT. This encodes CASSLGPFSGNTIYF.

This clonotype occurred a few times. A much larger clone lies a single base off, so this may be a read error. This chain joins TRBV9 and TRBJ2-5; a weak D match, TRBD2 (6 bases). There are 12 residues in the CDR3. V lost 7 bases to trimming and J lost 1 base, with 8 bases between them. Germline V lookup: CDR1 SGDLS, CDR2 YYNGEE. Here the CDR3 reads CASGGLQETQYF. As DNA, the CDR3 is TGTGCCAGCGGGGGACTCCAAGAGACCCAGTACTTC.

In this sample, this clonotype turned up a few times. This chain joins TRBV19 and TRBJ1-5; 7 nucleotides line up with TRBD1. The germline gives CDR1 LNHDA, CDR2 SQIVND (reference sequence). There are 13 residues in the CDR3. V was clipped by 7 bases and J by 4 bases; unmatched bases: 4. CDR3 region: CASKPTGNQPQHF. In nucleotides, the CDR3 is TGTGCCAGTAAACCGACAGGGAATCAGCCCCAGCATTTT.

Here the CDR3 reads CASSLWRERGETQYF. For the CDR3, the DNA is TGCGCCAGCAGCTTATGGCGGGAGAGAGGGGAGACCCAGTACTTC. The chain carries TRBV5-1 and TRBJ2-5, with TRBD2 matching 7 bases. Trimming at V came to 2 bases and at J to 5 bases, leaving 9 bases not matched to a gene. The V gene's germline CDR1 is SGHRS and CDR2 YFSETQ. The CDR3 has 15 residues.

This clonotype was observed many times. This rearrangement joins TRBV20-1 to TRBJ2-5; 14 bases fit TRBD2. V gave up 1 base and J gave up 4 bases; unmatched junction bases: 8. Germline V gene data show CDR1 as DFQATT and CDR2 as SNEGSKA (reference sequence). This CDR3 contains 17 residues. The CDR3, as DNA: TGCAGTGCTAGAGGACTAGCGGGAGGGCCGGTCTCAGAGACCCAGTACTTC. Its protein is CSARGLAGGPVSETQYF.

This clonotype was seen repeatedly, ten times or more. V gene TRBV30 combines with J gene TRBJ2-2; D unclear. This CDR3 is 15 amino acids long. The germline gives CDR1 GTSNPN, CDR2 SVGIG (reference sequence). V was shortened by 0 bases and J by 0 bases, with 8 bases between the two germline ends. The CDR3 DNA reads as TGTGCCTGGAGTGTACGCAGGACGAACACCGGGGAGCTGTTTTTT. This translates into CAWSVRRTNTGELFF.

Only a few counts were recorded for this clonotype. CDR3 sequence: CATSRDLSGTGDQETQYF. For the CDR3, the DNA is TGTGCCACCAGCAGAGACTTATCCGGGACAGGGGACCAAGAGACCCAGTACTTC. The chain employs TRBV15 and TRBJ2-5; 10 bases fit TRBD1. The CDR3 sequence is 18 residues long. Per germline, CDR1 LNHNV and CDR2 YYDKDF (reference sequence). Trimming removed 0 bases from V and 0 bases from J; junction bases left unmatched: 7.

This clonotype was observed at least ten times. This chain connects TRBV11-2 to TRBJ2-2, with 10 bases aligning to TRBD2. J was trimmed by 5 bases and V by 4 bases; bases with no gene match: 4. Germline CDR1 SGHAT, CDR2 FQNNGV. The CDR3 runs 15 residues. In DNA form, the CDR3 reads TGTGCCAGCAGCTCGGGACTAGCGTCTACCGGGGAGCTGTTTTTT. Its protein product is CASSSGLASTGELFF.

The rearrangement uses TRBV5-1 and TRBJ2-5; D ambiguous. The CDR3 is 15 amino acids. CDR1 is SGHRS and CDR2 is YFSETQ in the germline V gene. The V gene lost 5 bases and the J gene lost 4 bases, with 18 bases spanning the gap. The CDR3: CASRLDVWEPETQYF. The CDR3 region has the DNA TGCGCCAGCAGGCTTGATGTTTGGGAACCAGAGACCCAGTACTTC. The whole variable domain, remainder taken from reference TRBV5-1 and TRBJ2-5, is KAGVTQTPRYLIKTRGQQVTLSCSPISGHRSVSWYQQTPGQGLQFLFEYFSETQRNKGNFPGRFSGRQFSNSRSEMNVSTLELGDSALYLCASRLDVWEPETQYFGPGTRLLVL.

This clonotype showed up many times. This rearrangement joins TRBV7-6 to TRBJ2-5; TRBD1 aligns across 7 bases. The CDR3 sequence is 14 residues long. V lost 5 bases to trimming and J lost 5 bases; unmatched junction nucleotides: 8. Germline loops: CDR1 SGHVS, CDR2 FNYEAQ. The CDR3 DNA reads TGTGCCAGCAGCCGGACAGGAGCCTTGGAGACCCAGTACTTC. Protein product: CASSRTGALETQYF.

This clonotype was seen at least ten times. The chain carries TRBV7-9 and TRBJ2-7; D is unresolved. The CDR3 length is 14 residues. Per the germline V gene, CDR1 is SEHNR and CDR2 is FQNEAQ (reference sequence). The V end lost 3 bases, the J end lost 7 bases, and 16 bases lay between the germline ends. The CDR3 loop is CASSLPGGSEEQYF. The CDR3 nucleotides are TGTGCCAGCAGCTTGCCGGGCGGTTCGGAGGAGCAGTACTTC.

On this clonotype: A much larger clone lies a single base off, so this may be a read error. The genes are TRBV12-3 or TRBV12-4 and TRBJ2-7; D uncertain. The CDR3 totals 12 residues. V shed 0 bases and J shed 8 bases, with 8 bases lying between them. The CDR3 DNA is TGTGCCAGCAGTTTAGCGCTCTCCAAGCAGTACTTC. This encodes CASSLALSKQYF.

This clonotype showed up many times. CDR3 bases: TGTGCCAGCAGTTACCAAGCAACTAATGAAAAACTGTTTTTT. Protein sequence: CASSYQATNEKLFF. This chain joins TRBV28 and TRBJ1-4, with D uncertain. This CDR3 comprises 14 residues. CDR1 MDHEN and CDR2 SYDVKM come from the germline V gene. V was trimmed by 4 bases and J by 0 bases, leaving 6 bases between them.

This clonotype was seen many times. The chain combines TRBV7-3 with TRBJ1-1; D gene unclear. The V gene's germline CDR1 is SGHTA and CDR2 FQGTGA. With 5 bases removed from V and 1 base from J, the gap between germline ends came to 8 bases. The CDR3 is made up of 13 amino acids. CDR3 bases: TGTGCCAGCAGCCGCAGCGGGAACACTGAAGCTTTCTTT. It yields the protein CASSRSGNTEAFF. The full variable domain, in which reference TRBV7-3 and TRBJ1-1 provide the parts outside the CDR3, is GAGVSQTPSNKVTEKGKYVELRCDPISGHTALYWYRQSLGQGPEFLIYFQGTGAADDSGLPNDRFFAVRPEGSVSTLKIQRTERGDSAVYLCASSRSGNTEAFFGQGTRLTVV.

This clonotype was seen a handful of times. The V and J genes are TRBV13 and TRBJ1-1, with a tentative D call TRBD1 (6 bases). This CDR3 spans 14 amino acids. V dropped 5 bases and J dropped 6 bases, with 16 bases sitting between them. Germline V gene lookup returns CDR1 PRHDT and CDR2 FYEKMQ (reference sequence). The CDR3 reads CASSDLNREAEAFF. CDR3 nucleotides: TGTGCCAGCAGCGATCTTAACAGGGAGGCTGAAGCTTTCTTT. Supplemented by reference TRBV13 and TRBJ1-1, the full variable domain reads AAGVIQSPRHLIKEKRETATLKCYPIPRHDTVYWYQQGPGQDPQFLISFYEKMQSDKGSIPDRFSAQQFSDYHSELNMSSLELGDSALYFCASSDLNREAEAFFGQGTRLTVV.